What follows are 26 T cell receptor beta chains derived from one specimen sequenced in a study of T-cell reconstitution after alpha-beta-depleted transplantation in children. A library of TCRbeta sequences, prepared with unique molecular identifiers, was generated. TCRdb itself ran the PCR reads through MiXCR, one entry per CDR3 protein. The table records about a million distinct CDR3 sequences, around 30% of them present only once. The material sequenced was PBMCs, mostly from graft donor cells, taken 360 days after TCRalphabeta/CD19-depleted stem cell transplant. These receptors all stem from a boy under two years old who had a stem cell transplant for SCID, so the T cells may come from the graft donor.

This chain joins TRBV7-8 and TRBJ1-2; D is unclear. The V gene lost 5 bases and the J gene lost 6 bases, with 22 bases spanning the gap. CDR1 is SGHVS, CDR2 FQNEAQ, per germline. The CDR3 extends over 16 amino acids. CDR3 DNA sequence: TGTGCCAGCAGCCTCTCTTTCGTGGGATTTTCGGATGGCTACACCTTC. This encodes CASSLSFVGFSDGYTF.

The chain is built from TRBV5-1 and TRBJ2-7, with D uncertain. V was trimmed by 0 bases and J by 0 bases, leaving 13 bases between them. CDR1 and CDR2 from the germline V gene are SGHRS and YFSETQ. The CDR3 is 16 amino acids. The CDR3 sequence: CASSLAQDGYSYEQYF. CDR3 DNA: TGCGCCAGCAGCTTGGCCCAGGACGGCTACTCCTACGAGCAGTACTTC.

A single count supports this clonotype. The chain combines TRBV4-2 with TRBJ2-3, with TRBD2 matching over 12 bases. The CDR3 has 16 amino acids. Per germline, CDR1 LGHNA and CDR2 YNFKEQ. V lost 2 bases and J lost 8; bases outside the gene matches: 8. CDR3 coding DNA: TGTGCCAGCAGCCAAACTAGCGGGGGGTCTGGGGGTACGCAGTATTTT. Translating it yields CASSQTSGGSGGTQYF.

The chain is built from TRBV30 and TRBJ2-1; D unclear. This CDR3 comprises 15 residues. V lost 3 bases, J lost 6 bases, and 18 bases lay in between. Germline V gives CDR1 GTSNPN, CDR2 SVGIG (reference sequence). The CDR3 region has the DNA TGTGCCTGGAGCGAATCCAACGGACCACTCAATGAGCAGTTCTTC. It encodes CAWSESNGPLNEQFF.

There are a few counts of this clonotype. The genes are TRBV7-9 and TRBJ1-1; D not certain. Looked up from germline, CDR1 is SEHNR and CDR2 is FQNEAQ (reference sequence). The CDR3 is made up of 15 amino acids. V dropped 1 base and J dropped 4 bases, with 13 bases sitting between them. In nucleotides, the CDR3 is TGTGCCAGCAGCTTAGTATTTTACGTCATCACTGAAGCTTTCTTT. Encoded protein: CASSLVFYVITEAFF.

This clonotype was found many times. The chain combines TRBV12-3 or TRBV12-4 with TRBJ2-7; no clear D. The CDR3 consists of 12 residues. Trimming pared 2 bases from V and 3 bases from J, leaving 5 bases between. The CDR3 DNA follows: TGTGCCAGCAGTTTAATTGGCTACGAGCAGTACTTC. The encoded protein is CASSLIGYEQYF.

The chain recombines TRBV5-4 with TRBJ2-6; 10 bases line up with TRBD2. The CDR3 has 19 amino acids. The junction had 15 bases not matched to a gene; V was cut back by 3 bases and J by 6 bases. Germline V CDR1 and CDR2: SGHNT, YYREEE (reference sequence). CDR3 nucleotide sequence: TGTGCCAGCAGCTCCCGGACTAGCGGTGCCCGTCTTCAGGCCAACGTCCTGACTTTC. Protein product: CASSSRTSGARLQANVLTF. Based on the CDR3 plus reference TRBV5-4 and TRBJ2-6, the full variable domain is ETGVTQSPTHLIKTRGQQVTLRCSSQSGHNTVSWYQQALGQGPQFIFQYYREEENGRGNFPPRFSGLQFPNYSSELNVNALELDDSALYLCASSSRTSGARLQANVLTFGAGSRLTVL.

The chain links TRBV28 to TRBJ2-2; D gene ambiguous. From germline, CDR1 is MDHEN and CDR2 SYDVKM. Trimming took 6 bases from V and 5 from J, leaving 10 bases between them. This CDR3 is built from 13 residues. The CDR3 DNA reads as TGTGCCAGCAGGGTTACCCTTACCGGGGAGCTGTTTTTT. Translation gives CASRVTLTGELFF.

The V gene is TRBV19, the J gene TRBJ1-5; D is undetermined. CDR1 is LNHDA and CDR2 is SQIVND in the germline V gene (reference sequence). Trimming left V 3 bases short and J 3 bases short, with 12 bases between. This CDR3 contains 15 residues. CDR3 in amino acids: CASSIGGEPNQPQHF. CDR3 bases: TGTGCCAGTAGTATTGGCGGGGAACCCAATCAGCCCCAGCATTTT.

This chain links TRBV12-3 or TRBV12-4 with TRBJ1-4; D perhaps matches TRBD1 (6 bases). V dropped 5 bases and J dropped 3 bases, with 10 bases sitting between them. CDR3 length: 14 amino acids. The CDR3 region has the DNA TGTGCCAGCAGTGGCAGGGGCGCTAATGAAAAACTGTTTTTT. Its protein is CASSGRGANEKLFF.

This clonotype was observed a few times. This chain links TRBV15 with TRBJ2-2, with D hard to call. The CDR3 has 15 residues. Trimming stripped 0 bases from V and 4 bases from J, with 9 bases between. The V gene's germline CDR1 is LNHNV and CDR2 YYDKDF (reference sequence). The CDR3 nucleotides are TGTGCCACCAGCAGAGATGGAAAACCCACCGGGGAGCTGTTTTTT. Amino acid sequence: CATSRDGKPTGELFF.

The chain links TRBV27 to TRBJ2-1; D could derive from TRBD1 or TRBD2 (5 bases each). CDR3 length: 16 amino acids. Germline CDR1 MNHEY, CDR2 SMNVEV (reference sequence). V was shortened by 4 bases and J by 6 bases, with 19 bases between the two germline ends. The chain's CDR3 is CASSSLRDPLFNEQFF. CDR3 sequence (DNA): TGTGCCAGCAGTTCCCTCCGGGACCCCCTCTTCAATGAGCAGTTCTTC.

The chain uses TRBV10-3 and TRBJ2-7; the match to TRBD1 covers 7 bases. Unmatched junction bases numbered 10, after V lost 6 bases and J lost 5 bases. Germline V gene lookup returns CDR1 ENHRY and CDR2 SYGVKD. The CDR3 consists of 14 residues. The CDR3 is CAIRDQTGRDEQYF. For the CDR3, the DNA is TGTGCCATCAGAGACCAGACAGGGCGCGACGAGCAGTACTTC.

The chain carries TRBV5-1 and TRBJ2-2, with TRBD1 as a possible D gene (6 bases). V was trimmed by 1 base and J by 4 bases, leaving 17 bases between them. The CDR3 runs to 17 residues. Germline CDR1 reads SGHRS; CDR2 reads YFSETQ. DNA of the CDR3: TGCGCCAGCAGCTTGCTTCTACAGGGTGGGATCACCGGGGAGCTGTTTTTT. This translates into CASSLLLQGGITGELFF.

The rearrangement links TRBV14 to TRBJ1-1; the D is unclear. V shed 1 base and J shed 5 bases, with 23 bases lying between them. The CDR3 loop spans 18 amino acids. Germline V gene data show CDR1 as SGHDN and CDR2 as FVKESK. The CDR3 coding sequence is TGTGCCAGCAGCCAAGGCCGGATTGTAACCAGGTCTAGGACTGAAGCTTTCTTT. Translation gives CASSQGRIVTRSRTEAFF.

The V gene is TRBV25-1, the J gene TRBJ2-5, with a tentative D call TRBD2 (5 bases). With 6 bases removed from V and 5 bases from J, the gap between germline ends came to 19 bases. This CDR3 has 15 residues. Germline CDR1 MGHDK, CDR2 SYGVNS. The CDR3 is CASREAGSRTETQYF. The DNA for the CDR3 is TGTGCCAGCAGGGAGGCGGGCAGTAGGACGGAGACCCAGTACTTC.

The V call is TRBV7-7, the J call TRBJ2-3, with D tentatively TRBD2 (6 bases). V lost 4 bases and J lost 3, with 11 bases in between. CDR3 length: 14 amino acids. Germline-derived CDR1 and CDR2 are SSHAT and FNYEAQ (reference sequence). CDR3: CASSSNRGTDTQYF. The DNA of the CDR3 is TGTGCCAGCAGCTCAAACCGGGGGACAGATACGCAGTATTTT.

This clonotype was seen ten or more times. The CDR3 loop is CASGAGMEDEQFF. Here the CDR3 DNA reads TGTGCCAGTGGTGCGGGGATGGAGGATGAGCAGTTCTTC. The chain recombines TRBV9 with TRBJ2-1; tentatively, D is TRBD2 (6 bases). The CDR3 consists of 13 residues. The germline gives CDR1 SGDLS, CDR2 YYNGEE. Deletions cut 8 bases from V and 8 bases from J, with 17 bases between.

V and J are TRBV12-3 or TRBV12-4 and TRBJ1-6, with D possibly matching TRBD1 (5 bases). The CDR3 totals 14 residues. V dropped 5 bases and J dropped 7 bases, with 12 bases sitting between them. Here the CDR3 DNA reads TGTGCCAGCAGTCAAGGACACTCCAATTCACCCCTCCACTTT. The encoded protein is CASSQGHSNSPLHF.

The rearrangement joins TRBV7-2 to TRBJ1-5; TRBD1 matches at 11 bases. The germline V gene encodes CDR1 SGHTA and CDR2 FQGNSA. CDR3 size: 17 residues. V trimming: 5 bases; J trimming: 1 base; junction bases outside the gene matches: 7. DNA of the CDR3: TGTGCCAGCAGCGCCTGGGACAGGGGGATGAGCAATCAGCCCCAGCATTTT. Its translation: CASSAWDRGMSNQPQHF.

This clonotype turned up a few times. V usage is TRBV29-1 and J usage is TRBJ1-2; D perhaps matches TRBD1 (6 bases). V was clipped by 7 bases and J by 7 bases, with 25 bases between them. The CDR3 sequence is 15 residues long. Germline loops: CDR1 SQVTM, CDR2 ANQGSEA. The CDR3 reads CSAASVTGLVSGYTF. For the CDR3, the DNA is TGCAGCGCTGCTTCCGTAACAGGGTTGGTTAGTGGCTACACCTTC.

Points on this clonotype: With a much larger clone just one base away, this may be a read error. The genes are TRBV28 and TRBJ2-7; TRBD1 agrees at 7 bases. Germline-derived CDR1 and CDR2 are MDHEN and SYDVKM. The CDR3 has 14 amino acids. As DNA, the CDR3 is TGTGCCAGCAGTCCCGGGACAGAATCCTACCAGCAGTACTTC. Residues: CASSPGTESYQQYF.

The V and J genes are TRBV5-6 and TRBJ2-1; D unclear. The V end lost 3 bases, the J end lost 8 bases, and 6 bases lay between the germline ends. CDR3 length: 11 amino acids. CDR1 SGHDT and CDR2 YYEEEE come from the germline V gene. CDR3 region: CASSWNHEQFF. CDR3 sequence (DNA): TGTGCCAGCAGCTGGAATCATGAGCAGTTCTTC.

This clonotype has at least ten counts. J is TRBJ2-3 and V is TRBV29-1; D might be TRBD1 (6 bases). Germline V gene lookup returns CDR1 SQVTM and CDR2 ANQGSEA. Trimming stripped 8 bases from V and 6 bases from J, with 15 bases between. There are 12 residues in the CDR3. The CDR3 sequence is CSSLWGRDTQYF. The CDR3 DNA follows: TGCAGCAGCCTATGGGGGCGGGATACGCAGTATTTT.

This clonotype has a handful of counts. In nucleotides, the CDR3 is TGTGCCAGCAGTTCCCGGGGCGGGGATCATGAAAAACTGTTTTTT. Translating it yields CASSSRGGDHEKLFF. V is TRBV27 and J is TRBJ1-4; D possibly corresponds to TRBD1 (5 bases). With 4 bases removed from V and 6 bases from J, the gap between germline ends came to 15 bases. CDR1 and CDR2 from the germline V gene are MNHEY and SMNVEV (reference sequence). CDR3 length equals 15 residues.

This clonotype was recorded many times. This chain uses TRBV6-5 with TRBJ2-2; no definite D call. The CDR3 is 15 amino acids. Looked up from germline, CDR1 is MNHEY and CDR2 is SVGAGI. V was pared by 0 bases and J by 4 bases, with 9 bases between. CDR3 in DNA: TGTGCCAGCAGTTACTCGAGCTGGGTCACCGGGGAGCTGTTTTTT. Protein sequence: CASSYSSWVTGELFF.